Below, one T cell receptor (beta chain) is given with its context. The data stem from a study of shared clonotypes between healthy human individuals. From germline, CDR1 is MNHEY and CDR2 SMNVEV (reference sequence). The CDR3 has 13 amino acids. The junction had 4 bases not matched to a gene; V was cut back by 6 bases and J by 6 bases. Naive CD8 cells lacked CD45RO and underwent positive selection for CCR7, leaving out terminally differentiated effector memory CD45RA+ cells. Measured with immunoSEQ multiplex PCR; TCRdb has only the in-frame clones, and not every one. The repertoire has approximately 2,200,000 clones, 90% to 95% of them found once; the top ten carry more than 1.5%.

The sequencing input was naive CD8+ T cells from PBMCs. This clonotype was obtained from a man aged 18-30 years in good health. Some clones in this sample may be carry-over from other donors' samples. The chain couples TRBV27 to TRBJ2-2; TRBD1 agrees at 7 bases. CDR3 residues: CASRQGGSGELFF. Here the CDR3 DNA reads TGTGCCAGCAGACAAGGGGGCTCCGGGGAGCTGTTTTTT.